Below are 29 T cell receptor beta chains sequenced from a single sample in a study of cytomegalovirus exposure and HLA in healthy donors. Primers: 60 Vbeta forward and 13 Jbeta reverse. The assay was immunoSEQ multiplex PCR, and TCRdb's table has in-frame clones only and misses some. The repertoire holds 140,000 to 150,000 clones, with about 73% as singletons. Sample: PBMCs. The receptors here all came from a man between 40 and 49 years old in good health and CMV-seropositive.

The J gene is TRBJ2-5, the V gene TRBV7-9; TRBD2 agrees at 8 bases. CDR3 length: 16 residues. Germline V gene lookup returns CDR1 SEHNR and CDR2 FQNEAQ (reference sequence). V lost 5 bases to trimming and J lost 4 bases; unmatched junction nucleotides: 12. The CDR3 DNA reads TGTGCCAGCAGCCCCCGTGCGGGAGGAGCGGTAGAGACCCAGTACTTC. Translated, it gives CASSPRAGGAVETQYF.

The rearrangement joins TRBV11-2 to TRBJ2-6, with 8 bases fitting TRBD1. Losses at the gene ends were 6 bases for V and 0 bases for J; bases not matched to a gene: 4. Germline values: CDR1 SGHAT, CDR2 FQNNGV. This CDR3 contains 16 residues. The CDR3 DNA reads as TGTGCCAGCAGTGGACAGGGACCCTCTGGGGCCAACGTCCTGACTTTC. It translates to CASSGQGPSGANVLTF.

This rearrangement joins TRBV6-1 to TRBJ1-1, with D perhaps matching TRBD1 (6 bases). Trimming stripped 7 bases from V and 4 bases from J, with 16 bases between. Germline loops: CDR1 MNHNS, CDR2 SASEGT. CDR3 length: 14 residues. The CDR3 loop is CASNFGGGPTEAFF. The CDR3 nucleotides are TGTGCCAGCAACTTCGGGGGGGGGCCCACTGAAGCTTTCTTT.

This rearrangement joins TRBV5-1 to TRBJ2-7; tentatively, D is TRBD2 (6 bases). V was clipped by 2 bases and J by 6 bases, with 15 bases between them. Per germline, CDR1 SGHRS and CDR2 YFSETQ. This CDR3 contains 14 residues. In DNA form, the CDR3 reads TGCGCCAGCAGCTTCCGGGACGCCGGGGGCGAGCAGTACTTC. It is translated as CASSFRDAGGEQYF.

The DNA for the CDR3 is TGTGCCAGCAGTCGGACAGGGCAAGGCTACACCTTC. Translated, it gives CASSRTGQGYTF. This sequence joins TRBV6-6 and TRBJ1-2; 8 bases fit TRBD1. The CDR3 covers 12 residues. Germline V CDR1 and CDR2: MNHNY, SVGAGI (reference sequence). V dropped 5 bases and J dropped 8; count of bases not matched to a gene: 4.

This CDR3 is CASSLETGNDEQYF. The DNA for the CDR3 is TGTGCCAGCAGCTTGGAAACCGGGAATGACGAGCAGTACTTC. V gene TRBV5-4 combines with J gene TRBJ2-7; weak D call: TRBD2 (5 bases). This CDR3 is built from 14 residues. V gave up 0 bases and J gave up 5 bases, with 12 bases separating them. Germline CDR1 reads SGHNT; CDR2 reads YYREEE (reference sequence).

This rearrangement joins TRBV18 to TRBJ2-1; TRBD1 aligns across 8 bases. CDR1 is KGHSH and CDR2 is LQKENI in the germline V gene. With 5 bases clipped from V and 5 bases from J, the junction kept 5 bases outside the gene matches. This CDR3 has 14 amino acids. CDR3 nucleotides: TGTGCCAGCTCAAGGATGGACAGGGACAATGAGCAGTTCTTC. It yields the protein CASSRMDRDNEQFF. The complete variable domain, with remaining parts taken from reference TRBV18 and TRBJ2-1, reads NAGVMQNPRHLVRRRGQEARLRCSPMKGHSHVYWYRQLPEEGLKFMVYLQKENIIDESGMPKERFSAEFPKEGPSILRIQQVVRGDSAAYFCASSRMDRDNEQFFGPGTRLTVL.

The CDR3 loop reads CASSVDPTKRAQYF. The CDR3 DNA reads as TGTGCCAGCAGTGTGGACCCAACCAAGAGGGCCCAGTACTTC. The chain carries TRBV28 and TRBJ2-5; a possible D gene is TRBD2 (5 bases). The V and J ends lost 5 bases and 9 bases respectively, with 19 bases between them. The CDR3 spans 14 residues. CDR1 and CDR2 (germline): MDHEN, SYDVKM.

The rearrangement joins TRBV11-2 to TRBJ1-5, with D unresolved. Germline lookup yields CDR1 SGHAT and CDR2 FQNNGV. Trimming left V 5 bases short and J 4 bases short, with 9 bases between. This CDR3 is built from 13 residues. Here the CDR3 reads CASSLGENQPQHF. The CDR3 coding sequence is TGTGCCAGCAGCCTCGGAGAAAATCAGCCCCAGCATTTT.

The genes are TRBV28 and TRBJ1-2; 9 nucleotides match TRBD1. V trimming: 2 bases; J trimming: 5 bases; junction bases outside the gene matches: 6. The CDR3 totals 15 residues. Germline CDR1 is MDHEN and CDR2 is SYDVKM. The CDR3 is CASSLPGTGRYGYTF. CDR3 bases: TGTGCCAGCAGTTTACCTGGGACAGGGAGGTATGGCTACACCTTC.

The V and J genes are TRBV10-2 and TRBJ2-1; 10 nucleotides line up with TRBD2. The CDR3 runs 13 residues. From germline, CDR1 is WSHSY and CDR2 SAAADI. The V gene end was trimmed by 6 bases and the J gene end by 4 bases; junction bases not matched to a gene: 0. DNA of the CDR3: TGCGCCAGCAGACTAGCGGGATACAATGAGCAGTTCTTC. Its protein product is CASRLAGYNEQFF.

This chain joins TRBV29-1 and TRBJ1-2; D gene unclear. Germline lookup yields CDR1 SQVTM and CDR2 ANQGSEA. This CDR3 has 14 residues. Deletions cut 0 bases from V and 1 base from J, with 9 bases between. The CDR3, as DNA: TGCAGCGTTGAAGATCATCAGAATAACTATGGCTACACCTTC. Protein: CSVEDHQNNYGYTF.

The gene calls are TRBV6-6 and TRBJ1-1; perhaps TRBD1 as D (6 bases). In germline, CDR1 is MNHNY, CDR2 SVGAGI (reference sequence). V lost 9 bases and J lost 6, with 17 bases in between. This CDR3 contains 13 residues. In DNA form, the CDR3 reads TGTGCCAGTGGGGATCAGGGGAGCGCTGAAGCTTTCTTT. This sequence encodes CASGDQGSAEAFF.

As DNA, the CDR3 is TGTGCCATCAGGGATGAAGGGGTTAATTCACCCCTCCACTTT. Translation gives CAIRDEGVNSPLHF. V gene TRBV10-3 combines with J gene TRBJ1-6; the D gene is possibly TRBD1 (5 bases). Trimming removed 6 bases at V and 6 bases at J, with 12 bases between. The CDR3 totals 14 residues. Germline V CDR1 and CDR2: ENHRY, SYGVKD.

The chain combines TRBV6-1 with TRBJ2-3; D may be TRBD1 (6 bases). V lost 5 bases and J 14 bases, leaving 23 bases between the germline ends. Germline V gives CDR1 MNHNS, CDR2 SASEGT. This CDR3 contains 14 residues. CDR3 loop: CASSTRTVSGPRYF. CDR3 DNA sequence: TGTGCCAGCAGTACCAGGACAGTATCAGGCCCGCGGTATTTT.

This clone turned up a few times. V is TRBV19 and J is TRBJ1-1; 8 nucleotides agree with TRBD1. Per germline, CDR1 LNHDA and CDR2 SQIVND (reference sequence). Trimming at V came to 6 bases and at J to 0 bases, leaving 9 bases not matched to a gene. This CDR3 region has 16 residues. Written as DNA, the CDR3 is TGTGCCAGTAGCCAAAGACAGGGGAAAGTGAACACTGAAGCTTTCTTT. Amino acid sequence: CASSQRQGKVNTEAFF.

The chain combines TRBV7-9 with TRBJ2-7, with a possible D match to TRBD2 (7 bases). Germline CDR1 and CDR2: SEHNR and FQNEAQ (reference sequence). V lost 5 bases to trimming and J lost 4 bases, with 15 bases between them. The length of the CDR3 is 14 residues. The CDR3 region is CASSPVGGGYEQYF. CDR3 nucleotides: TGTGCCAGCAGCCCGGTAGGGGGGGGGTACGAGCAGTACTTC.

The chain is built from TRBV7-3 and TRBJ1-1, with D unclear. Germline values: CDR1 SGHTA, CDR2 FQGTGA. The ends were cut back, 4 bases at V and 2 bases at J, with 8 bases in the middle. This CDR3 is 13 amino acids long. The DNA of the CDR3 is TGTGCCAGCAGCTCCACCCTAAACACTGAAGCTTTCTTT. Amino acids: CASSSTLNTEAFF.

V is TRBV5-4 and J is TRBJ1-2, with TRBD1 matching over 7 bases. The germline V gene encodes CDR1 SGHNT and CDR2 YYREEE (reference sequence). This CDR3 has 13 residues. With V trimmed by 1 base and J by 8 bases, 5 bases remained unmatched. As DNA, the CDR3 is TGTGCCAGCAGCTTGACAGGGGCTAGCGGCTACACCTTC. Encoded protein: CASSLTGASGYTF.

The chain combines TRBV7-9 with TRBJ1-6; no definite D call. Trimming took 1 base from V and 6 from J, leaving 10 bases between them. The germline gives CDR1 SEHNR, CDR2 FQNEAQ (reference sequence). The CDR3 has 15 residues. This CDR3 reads CASSLVQGANSPLHF. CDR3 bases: TGTGCCAGCAGCTTAGTCCAAGGAGCTAATTCACCCCTCCACTTT.

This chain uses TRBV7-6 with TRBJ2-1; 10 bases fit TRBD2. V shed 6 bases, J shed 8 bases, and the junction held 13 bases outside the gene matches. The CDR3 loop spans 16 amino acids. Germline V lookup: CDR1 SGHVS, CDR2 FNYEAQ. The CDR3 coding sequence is TGTGCCAGCAGGGAGATAAGCGGGAGGGCCCTCGATGAGCAGTTCTTC. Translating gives CASREISGRALDEQFF.

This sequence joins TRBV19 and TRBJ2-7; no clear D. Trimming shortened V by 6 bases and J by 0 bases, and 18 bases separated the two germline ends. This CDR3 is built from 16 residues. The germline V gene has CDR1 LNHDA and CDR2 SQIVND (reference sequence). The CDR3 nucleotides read TGTGCCAGTAGATTTGCGGCAGCTAACCCCTCCTACGAGCAGTACTTC. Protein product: CASRFAAANPSYEQYF.

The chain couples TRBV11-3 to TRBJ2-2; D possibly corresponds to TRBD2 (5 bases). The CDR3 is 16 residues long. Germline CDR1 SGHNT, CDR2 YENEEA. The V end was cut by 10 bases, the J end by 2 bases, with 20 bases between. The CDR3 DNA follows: TGTGCCATTATTAGTCGTTATTCGGGAAACACCGGGGAGCTGTTTTTT. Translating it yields CAIISRYSGNTGELFF.

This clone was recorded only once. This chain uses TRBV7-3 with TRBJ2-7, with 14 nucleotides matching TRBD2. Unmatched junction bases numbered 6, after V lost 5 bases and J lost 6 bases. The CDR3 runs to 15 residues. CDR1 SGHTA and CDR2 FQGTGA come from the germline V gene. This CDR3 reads CASSLGTSGRVEQYF. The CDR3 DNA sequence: TGTGCCAGCAGCCTTGGGACTAGCGGGAGAGTCGAGCAGTACTTC.

In DNA form, the CDR3 reads TGTGCCAGCAGTTCCGGGACTTCGGAGACCCAGTACTTC. It specifies CASSSGTSETQYF. This chain connects TRBV28 to TRBJ2-5; tentative D call: TRBD2 (6 bases). Trimming stripped 4 bases from V and 5 bases from J, with 11 bases between. Germline-derived CDR1 and CDR2 are MDHEN and SYDVKM. This CDR3 is 13 amino acids long.

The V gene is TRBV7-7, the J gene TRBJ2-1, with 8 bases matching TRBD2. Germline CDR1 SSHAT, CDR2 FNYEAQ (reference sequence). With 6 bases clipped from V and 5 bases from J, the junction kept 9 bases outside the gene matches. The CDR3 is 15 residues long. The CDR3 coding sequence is TGTGCCAGCAGTCCTTCCGGGAGGGTTGACAATGAGCAGTTCTTC. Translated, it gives CASSPSGRVDNEQFF.

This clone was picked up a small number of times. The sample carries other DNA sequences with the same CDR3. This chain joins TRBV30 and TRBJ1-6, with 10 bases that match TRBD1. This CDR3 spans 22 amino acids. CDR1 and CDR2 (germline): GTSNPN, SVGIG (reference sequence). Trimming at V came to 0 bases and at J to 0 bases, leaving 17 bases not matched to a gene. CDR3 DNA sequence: TGTGCCTGGAGTGTAAGGCGAGCGGGACAGGGGCACCCGAGCTCCTATAATTCACCCCTCCACTTT. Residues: CAWSVRRAGQGHPSSYNSPLHF.

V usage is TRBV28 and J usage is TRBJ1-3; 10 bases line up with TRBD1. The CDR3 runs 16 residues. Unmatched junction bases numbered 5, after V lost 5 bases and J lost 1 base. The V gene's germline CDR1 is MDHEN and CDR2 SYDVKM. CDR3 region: CASSPGQGLSGNTIYF. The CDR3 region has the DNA TGTGCCAGCAGTCCGGGACAGGGGTTATCTGGAAACACCATATATTTT.

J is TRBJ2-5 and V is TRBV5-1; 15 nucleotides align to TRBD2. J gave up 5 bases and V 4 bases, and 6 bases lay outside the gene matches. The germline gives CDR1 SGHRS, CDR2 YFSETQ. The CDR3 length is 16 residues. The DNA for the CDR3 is TGCGCCAGCAGCCGGACTAGCGGGAGGGTAGGGGAGACCCAGTACTTC. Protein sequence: CASSRTSGRVGETQYF.